These T cell receptor beta chains were read from a single sample in a study of blood T cell repertoires in COVID-19. The assay was immunoSEQ multiplex PCR, and TCRdb's table has in-frame clones only and misses some. The repertoire holds around 270,000 clones, with roughly 88% as singletons. Source material: PBMCs or T cells enriched from blood (not recorded which). These receptors came from a woman between 40 and 50 years old who had been exposed to COVID-19. Both conserved end residues are part of each CDR3. D genes are given only for firm matches. Expanded clones get a size class; other rows say once, few or many, or leave the size out.

>TRBJ1-1|NA|NA|TRBV18
CASSLGRGGNTEAFF
TGTGCCAGCTCCCTCGGACGGGGGGGGAACACTGAAGCTTTCTTT
>TRBJ1-5|NA|NA|TRBV24-1
CATSDQGLEPQHF
TGTGCCACCAGTGATCAGGGGTTAGAGCCCCAGCATTTT
>TRBJ2-3|TRBD2|once|TRBV7-2
CASSLDLAGATDTQYF
TGTGCCAGCAGCTTAGACCTAGCGGGAGCCACAGATACGCAGTATTTT
>TRBJ2-7|TRBD2|NA|TRBV6-2/TRBV6-3
CASSYPLGGGSYEQYF
TGTGCCAGCAGTTACCCACTTGGGGGGGGCTCCTACGAGCAGTACTTC
>TRBJ2-2|NA|NA|TRBV18
CASSPPNHRGLTGELFF
TGTGCCAGCTCACCACCGAACCATAGGGGCTTGACCGGGGAGCTGTTTTTT
>TRBJ1-2|NA|NA|TRBV28
CASSFGESNYGYTF
TGTGCCAGCAGTTTCGGAGAGAGTAACTATGGCTACACCTTC
>TRBJ1-5|NA|NA|TRBV7-2
CASNREEINQPQHF
TGTGCCAGCAACCGCGAGGAGATCAATCAGCCCCAGCATTTT
>TRBJ2-6|TRBD1|NA|TRBV27
CASSPGQYPSGANVLTF
TGTGCCAGCAGCCCGGGACAGTACCCCTCTGGGGCCAACGTCCTGACTTTC
>TRBJ2-3|NA|NA|TRBV12-3/TRBV12-4
CASSLSGGDTQYF
TGTGCCAGCAGTCTATCAGGTGGAGATACGCAGTATTTT
>TRBJ2-7|TRBD1|NA|TRBV28
CASSPTGLLYEQYF
TGTGCCAGCAGTCCGACAGGGCTTCTCTACGAGCAGTACTTC
>TRBJ2-7|TRBD2|NA|TRBV5-6
CASSFTPGLGIYEQYF
TGTGCCAGCAGCTTCACGCCGGGACTAGGGATATACGAGCAGTACTTC
>TRBJ2-3|TRBD2|NA|TRBV28
CASSIKRELADTQYF
TGTGCCAGCAGTATCAAGCGGGAGCTCGCAGATACGCAGTATTTT
>TRBJ1-1|NA|NA|TRBV7-9
CASSRGGTEAFF
TGTGCCAGCAGCCGGGGGGGAACTGAAGCTTTCTTT
>TRBJ2-1|TRBD2|NA|TRBV7-3
CASSLAGTSGSYNEQFF
TGTGCCAGCAGCCTAGCCGGGACTAGCGGCTCCTACAATGAGCAGTTCTTC
>TRBJ1-4|TRBD1|NA|TRBV29-1
CSVNRGTANEKLFF
TGCAGCGTTAACAGGGGGACGGCTAATGAAAAACTGTTTTTT
>TRBJ1-2|TRBD1|NA|TRBV19
CASIQPGQSNYGYTF
TGTGCCAGTATCCAGCCGGGACAGAGTAACTATGGCTACACCTTC
>TRBJ2-3|NA|NA|TRBV6-5
CASSYSLWEGTDTQYF
TGTGCCAGCAGTTACTCGTTGTGGGAGGGCACAGATACGCAGTATTTT
>TRBJ1-2|TRBD1|few|TRBV6-5
CASRHGQGYGYTF
TGTGCCAGCAGACACGGACAGGGCTATGGCTACACCTTC
>TRBJ2-1|NA|NA|TRBV4-1
CASSQVVSAFYNEQFF
TGCGCCAGCAGCCAAGTGGTGAGCGCATTTTACAATGAGCAGTTCTTC
>TRBJ1-2|NA|NA|TRBV11-2
CASSLRASIGGSYGYTF
TGTGCCAGCAGCTTAAGGGCTAGTATCGGGGGGAGCTATGGCTACACCTTC
>TRBJ1-1|TRBD1|NA|TRBV2
CASKGQVEAFF
TGTGCCAGCAAGGGACAGGTCGAAGCTTTCTTT
>TRBJ2-3|TRBD2|NA|TRBV7-8
CASSFLLAGATDTQYF
TGTGCCAGCAGCTTCCTACTAGCGGGGGCCACAGATACGCAGTATTTT
>TRBJ1-6|NA|NA|TRBV29-1
CSAATGHNSPLHF
TGCAGCGCCGCGACAGGACATAATTCACCCCTCCACTTT
>TRBJ1-5|TRBD1|NA|TRBV15
CATSREDRGWDQPQHF
TGTGCCACCAGCAGGGAAGACAGGGGCTGGGATCAGCCCCAGCATTTT
>TRBJ1-1|TRBD1|NA|TRBV7-3
CASSPETGRYTEAFF
TGTGCCAGCAGCCCGGAGACAGGGAGGTACACTGAAGCTTTCTTT
>TRBJ2-1|TRBD2|NA|TRBV7-3
CASSFPGLEEQFF
TGTGCCAGCAGCTTTCCGGGACTAGAAGAGCAGTTCTTC
>TRBJ1-1|NA|NA|TRBV7-9
CASSLGGFTEAFF
TGTGCCAGCAGCTTAGGCGGTTTCACTGAAGCTTTCTTT
>TRBJ1-4|TRBD1|NA|TRBV5-1
CASSPGDRTNEKLFF
TGTGCCAGCAGCCCGGGGGACAGAACTAATGAAAAACTGTTTTTT
>TRBJ1-6|TRBD1|NA|TRBV27
CASRKTQGESYNSPLHF
TGTGCCAGCAGGAAAACCCAGGGGGAATCCTATAATTCACCCCTCCACTTT
>TRBJ1-3|TRBD1|NA|TRBV9
CASTDSTGVGNTIYF
TGTGCCAGCACCGATTCGACAGGGGTTGGAAACACCATATATTTT
>TRBJ1-2|NA|few|TRBV12-3/TRBV12-4
CASSSQNYGYTF
TGTGCCAGCAGCTCTCAGAACTATGGCTACACCTTC
>TRBJ2-1|TRBD2|NA|TRBV10-3
CAISDGAGGLVEQFF
TGTGCCATCAGTGACGGTGCGGGGGGGCTGGTTGAGCAGTTCTTC
>TRBJ1-4|TRBD1|NA|TRBV11-1
CASSSGTGDEKLFF
TGTGCCAGCAGCAGCGGGACAGGGGATGAAAAACTGTTTTTT
>TRBJ1-6|NA|NA|TRBV5-1
CASSVLGEPLHF
TGCGCCAGCAGCGTGCTCGGGGAACCCCTCCACTTT
>TRBJ1-6|TRBD1|NA|TRBV13
CASSPGGQDYNSPLHF
TGTGCCAGCAGCCCAGGGGGCCAGGATTATAATTCACCCCTCCACTTT
>TRBJ1-6|TRBD1|NA|TRBV3-1/TRBV3-2
CASSGRTGRKESLHF
TGTGCCAGCAGCGGTCGGACAGGTCGAAAGGAGTCCCTCCACTTT
>TRBJ1-1|TRBD1|NA|TRBV5-8
CASRAGTGTLMNTEAFF
TGTGCCAGCAGGGCCGGGACAGGGACCTTGATGAACACTGAAGCTTTCTTT
>TRBJ1-3|NA|NA|TRBV10-3
CATHYSSGNTIYF
TGTGCCACTCATTACAGCTCTGGAAACACCATATATTTT
>TRBJ1-1|TRBD1|few|TRBV25-1
CASSATTGLNTEAFF
TGTGCCAGCAGTGCTACGACAGGGTTGAACACTGAAGCTTTCTTT
>TRBJ2-2|NA|once|TRBV9
CASSVGAGTGELFF
TGTGCCAGCAGCGTAGGGGCCGGCACCGGGGAGCTGTTTTTT
>TRBJ2-7|TRBD1|NA|TRBV6-2/TRBV6-3
CASSFSGQGAQEQYF
TGTGCCAGCAGTTTTTCCGGACAGGGGGCGCAGGAGCAGTACTTC
>TRBJ1-5|TRBD1|once|TRBV7-8
CASSSDRGLHQPQHF
TGTGCCAGCAGCTCGGACAGGGGGCTCCATCAGCCCCAGCATTTT
>TRBJ2-5|NA|NA|TRBV11-3
CASSLARGRETQYF
TGTGCCAGCAGCTTAGCGCGGGGGCGGGAGACCCAGTACTTC
>TRBJ1-2|TRBD1|NA|TRBV29-1
CSVERGGSEGYTF
TGCAGCGTTGAACGAGGGGGCAGCGAGGGCTACACCTTC
>TRBJ1-2|TRBD1|NA|TRBV7-9
CASSFTGGDGYTF
TGTGCCAGCAGCTTTACAGGGGGAGACGGCTACACCTTC
>TRBJ1-1|TRBD1|NA|TRBV6-5
CASRQGQATEAFF
TGTGCCAGCAGGCAAGGACAGGCGACTGAAGCTTTCTTT
>TRBJ2-3|TRBD2|NA|TRBV7-2
CASSPAGTSGDTQYF
TGTGCCAGCAGCCCCGCCGGGACTAGCGGGGATACGCAGTATTTT
>TRBJ1-2|TRBD1|NA|TRBV19
CASSRGQGGYGYTF
TGTGCCAGTAGCCGAGGACAGGGGGGCTATGGCTACACCTTC
>TRBJ1-1|NA|NA|TRBV27
CASSLYGGGLSEAFF
TGTGCCAGCAGTTTATATGGGGGAGGATTGTCTGAAGCTTTCTTT
>TRBJ1-2|NA|NA|TRBV6-5
CASSKPRQGYGYTF
TGTGCCAGCAGTAAACCCCGGCAGGGCTATGGCTACACCTTC